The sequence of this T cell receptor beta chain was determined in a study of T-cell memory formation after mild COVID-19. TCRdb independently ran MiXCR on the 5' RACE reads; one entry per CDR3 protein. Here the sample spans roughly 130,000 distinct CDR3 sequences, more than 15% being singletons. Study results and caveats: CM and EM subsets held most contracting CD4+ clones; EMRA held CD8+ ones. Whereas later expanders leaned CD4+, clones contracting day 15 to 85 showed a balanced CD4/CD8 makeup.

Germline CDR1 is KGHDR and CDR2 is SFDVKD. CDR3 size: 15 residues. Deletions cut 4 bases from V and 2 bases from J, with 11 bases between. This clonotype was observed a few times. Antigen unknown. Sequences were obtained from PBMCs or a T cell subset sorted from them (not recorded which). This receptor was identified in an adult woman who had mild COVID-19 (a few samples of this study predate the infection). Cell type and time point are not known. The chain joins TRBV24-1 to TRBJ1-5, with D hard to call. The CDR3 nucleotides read TGTGCCACCAGTGACCCCGGTATACGCAATCAGCCCCAGCATTTT. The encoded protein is CATSDPGIRNQPQHF.